The 10 T cell receptor beta chains below were found in one sample sequenced in a study of cytomegalovirus exposure and HLA in healthy donors. The PCR employed 60 Vbeta primers together with 13 Jbeta primers. TCRdb's copy holds only in-frame clones and misses some; the assay was immunoSEQ multiplex PCR. The table includes 130,000 to 150,000 clones, almost 80% detected once. Sequencing input: PBMCs. These receptors originate from a male donor in good health and CMV-seronegative.

The chain links TRBV6-1 to TRBJ1-1; 10 bases are a match to TRBD1. Germline CDR1 reads MNHNS; CDR2 reads SASEGT. V trimming: 6 bases; J trimming: 4 bases; junction bases outside the gene matches: 8. CDR3 length: 15 amino acids. CDR3 nucleotide sequence: TGTGCCAGCAGGACAGGGGGCAGGTCGATCACTGAAGCTTTCTTT. It encodes CASRTGGRSITEAFF.

The V call is TRBV7-2, the J call TRBJ2-7; D unclear. Germline V gives CDR1 SGHTA, CDR2 FQGNSA. Trimming shortened V by 7 bases and J by 4 bases, and 8 bases separated the two germline ends. This CDR3 region has 11 residues. CDR3 DNA: TGTGCCAGCACCCTCGGGTACGAGCAGTACTTC. Translated, it gives CASTLGYEQYF.

This clone has a handful of counts. The rearrangement joins TRBV30 to TRBJ1-1, with D perhaps TRBD1 (5 bases). V was shortened by 3 bases and J by 5 bases, with 10 bases between the two germline ends. This CDR3 comprises 12 residues. In germline, CDR1 is GTSNPN, CDR2 SVGIG (reference sequence). CDR3 loop: CAWSEEGTEAFF. The CDR3 DNA is TGTGCCTGGAGCGAGGAGGGGACTGAAGCTTTCTTT.

The J gene is TRBJ1-2, the V gene TRBV15; 11 bases are shared with TRBD1. V trimming: 0 bases; J trimming: 2 bases; junction bases outside the gene matches: 11. This CDR3 is built from 19 residues. Germline-derived CDR1 and CDR2 are LNHNV and YYDKDF (reference sequence). The CDR3 region has the DNA TGTGCCACCAGCAGAGATCAGGGTCACCGGGACAGGGGGAACTATGGCTACACCTTC. The encoded protein is CATSRDQGHRDRGNYGYTF.

This sequence joins TRBV7-9 and TRBJ1-1, with TRBD1 matching over 8 bases. Per the germline V gene, CDR1 is SEHNR and CDR2 is FQNEAQ (reference sequence). The CDR3 length is 15 residues. V shed 1 base, J shed 5 bases, and the junction held 6 bases outside the gene matches. The chain's CDR3 is CASSLGQGAGTEAFF. The CDR3 DNA reads as TGTGCCAGCAGCTTAGGCCAGGGGGCAGGTACTGAAGCTTTCTTT.

The chain joins TRBV6-6 to TRBJ1-2, with D uncertain. The V and J ends lost 3 bases and 2 bases respectively, with 7 bases between them. The CDR3 is 13 residues long. Per germline, CDR1 MNHNY and CDR2 SVGAGI (reference sequence). This CDR3 reads CASSYSGNYGYTF. The CDR3 DNA reads as TGTGCCAGCAGTTATTCGGGGAACTATGGCTACACCTTC.

This sequence joins TRBV7-2 and TRBJ1-6, with D maybe TRBD1 (6 bases). Germline-derived CDR1 and CDR2 are SGHTA and FQGNSA. The CDR3 loop spans 18 amino acids. Trimming cost V 0 bases and J 1 base, with 13 bases left between them. The CDR3 DNA reads as TGTGCCAGCAGCTTAGCGGGGGGGGGCAGATCCTATAATTCACCCCTCCACTTT. Protein product: CASSLAGGGRSYNSPLHF.

V and J are TRBV13 and TRBJ2-3; 15 nucleotides align to TRBD2. Looked up from germline, CDR1 is PRHDT and CDR2 is FYEKMQ (reference sequence). V lost 3 bases to trimming and J lost 1 base; unmatched junction nucleotides: 5. This CDR3 is 18 amino acids long. CDR3 in DNA: TGTGCCAGCAGCTTCGGACTAGCGGGGGGGCCCGGCACAGATACGCAGTATTTT. Translating gives CASSFGLAGGPGTDTQYF.

This chain uses TRBV5-5 with TRBJ2-3; 16 nucleotides match TRBD2. Per the germline V gene, CDR1 is SGHKS and CDR2 is YYEKEE (reference sequence). Trimming at V came to 0 bases and at J to 1 base, leaving 5 bases not matched to a gene. The CDR3 runs to 19 residues. The CDR3 sequence: CASSLAGTSGGAGTDTQYF. The DNA of the CDR3 is TGTGCCAGCAGCTTGGCCGGGACTAGCGGGGGGGCGGGCACAGATACGCAGTATTTT. The variable domain in full, completed from reference TRBV5-5 and TRBJ2-3, reads DAGVTQSPTHLIKTRGQQVTLRCSPISGHKSVSWYQQVLGQGPQFIFQYYEKEERGRGNFPDRFSARQFPNYSSELNVNALLLGDSALYLCASSLAGTSGGAGTDTQYFGPGTRLTVL.

The chain is built from TRBV28 and TRBJ1-5; possible D gene TRBD1, 5 bases. This CDR3 is built from 15 residues. V gave up 4 bases and J gave up 1 base, with 11 bases separating them. The germline V gene encodes CDR1 MDHEN and CDR2 SYDVKM. The CDR3 DNA reads as TGTGCCAGCAGTTCGGCAGGGAGGAGCAATCAGCCCCAGCATTTT. It encodes CASSSAGRSNQPQHF.